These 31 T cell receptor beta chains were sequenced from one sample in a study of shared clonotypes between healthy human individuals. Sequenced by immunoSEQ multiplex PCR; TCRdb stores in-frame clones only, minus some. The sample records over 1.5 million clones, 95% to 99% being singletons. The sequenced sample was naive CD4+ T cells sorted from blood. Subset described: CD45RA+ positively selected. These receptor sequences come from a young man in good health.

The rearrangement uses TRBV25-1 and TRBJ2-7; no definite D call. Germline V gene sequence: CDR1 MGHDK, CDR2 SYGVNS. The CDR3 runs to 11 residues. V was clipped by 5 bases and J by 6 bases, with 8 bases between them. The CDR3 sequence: CASSQLREQYF. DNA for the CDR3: TGTGCCAGCAGTCAATTACGCGAGCAGTACTTC.

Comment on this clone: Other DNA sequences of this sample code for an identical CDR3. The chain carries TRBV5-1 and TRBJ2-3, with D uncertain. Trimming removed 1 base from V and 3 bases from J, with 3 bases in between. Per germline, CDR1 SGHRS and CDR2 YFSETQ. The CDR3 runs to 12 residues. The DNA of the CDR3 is TGCGCCAGCAGCTTGCGGACAGATACGCAGTATTTT. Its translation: CASSLRTDTQYF.

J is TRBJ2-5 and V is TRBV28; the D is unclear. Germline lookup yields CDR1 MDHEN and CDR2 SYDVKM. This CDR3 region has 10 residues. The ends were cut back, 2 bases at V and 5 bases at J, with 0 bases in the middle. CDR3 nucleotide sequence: TGTGCCAGCAGTTTAGAGACCCAGTACTTC. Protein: CASSLETQYF.

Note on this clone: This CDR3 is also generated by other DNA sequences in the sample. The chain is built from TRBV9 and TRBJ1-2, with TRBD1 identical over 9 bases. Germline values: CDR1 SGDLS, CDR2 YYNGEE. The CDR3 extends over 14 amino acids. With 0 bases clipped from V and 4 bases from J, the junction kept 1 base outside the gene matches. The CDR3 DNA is TGTGCCAGCAGCGTAGAACAGGGGGCCTATGGCTACACCTTC. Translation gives CASSVEQGAYGYTF.

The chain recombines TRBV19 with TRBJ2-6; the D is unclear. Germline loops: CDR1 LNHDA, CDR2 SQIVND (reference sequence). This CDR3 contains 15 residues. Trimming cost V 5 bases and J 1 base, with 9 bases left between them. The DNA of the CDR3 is TGTGCCAGTAGTCTCGGGCTTTCTGGGGCCAACGTCCTGACTTTC. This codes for CASSLGLSGANVLTF.

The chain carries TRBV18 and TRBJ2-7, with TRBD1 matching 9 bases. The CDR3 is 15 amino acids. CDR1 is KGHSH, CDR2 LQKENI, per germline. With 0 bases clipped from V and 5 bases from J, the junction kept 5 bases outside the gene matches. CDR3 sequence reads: CASSPPLRDRDEQYF. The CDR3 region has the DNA TGTGCCAGCTCACCACCGTTGCGGGACAGGGACGAGCAGTACTTC. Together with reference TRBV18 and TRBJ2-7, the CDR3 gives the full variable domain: NAGVMQNPRHLVRRRGQEARLRCSPMKGHSHVYWYRQLPEEGLKFMVYLQKENIIDESGMPKERFSAEFPKEGPSILRIQQVVRGDSAAYFCASSPPLRDRDEQYFGPGTRLTVT.

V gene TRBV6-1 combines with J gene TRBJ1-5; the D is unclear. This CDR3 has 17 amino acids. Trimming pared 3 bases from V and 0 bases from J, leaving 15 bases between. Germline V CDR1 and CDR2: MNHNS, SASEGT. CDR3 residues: CASSDRRKEYSNQPQHF. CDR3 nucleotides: TGTGCCAGCAGTGATCGTCGGAAGGAATATAGCAATCAGCCCCAGCATTTT.

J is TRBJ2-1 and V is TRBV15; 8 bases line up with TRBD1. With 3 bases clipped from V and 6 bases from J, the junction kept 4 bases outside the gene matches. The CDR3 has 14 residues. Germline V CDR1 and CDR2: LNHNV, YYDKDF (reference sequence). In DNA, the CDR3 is TGTGCCACCAGCAGGCGGACAGGGATCAATGAGCAGTTCTTC. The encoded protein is CATSRRTGINEQFF.

The CDR3 loop is CASSFPLTRTSTDTQYF. The CDR3 DNA sequence: TGTGCCAGCAGCTTTCCCCTCACTAGGACTAGCACAGATACGCAGTATTTT. V is TRBV7-2 and J is TRBJ2-3, with D tentatively TRBD2 (5 bases). The V end lost 3 bases, the J end lost 0 bases, and 16 bases lay between the germline ends. Germline CDR1 reads SGHTA; CDR2 reads FQGNSA. This CDR3 region has 17 residues.

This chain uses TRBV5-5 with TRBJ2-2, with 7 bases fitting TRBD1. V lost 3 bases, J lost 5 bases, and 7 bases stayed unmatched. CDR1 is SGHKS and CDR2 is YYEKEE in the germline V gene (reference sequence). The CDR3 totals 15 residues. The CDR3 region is CASSSIGGSTGELFF. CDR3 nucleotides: TGTGCCAGCAGCTCGATAGGGGGCTCGACCGGGGAGCTGTTTTTT. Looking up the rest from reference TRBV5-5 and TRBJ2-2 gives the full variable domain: DAGVTQSPTHLIKTRGQQVTLRCSPISGHKSVSWYQQVLGQGPQFIFQYYEKEERGRGNFPDRFSARQFPNYSSELNVNALLLGDSALYLCASSSIGGSTGELFFGEGSRLTVL.

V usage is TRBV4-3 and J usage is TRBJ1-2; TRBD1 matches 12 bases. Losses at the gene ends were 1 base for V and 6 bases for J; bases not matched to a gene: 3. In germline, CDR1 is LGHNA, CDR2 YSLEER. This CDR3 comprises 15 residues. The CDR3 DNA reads TGCGCCAGCAGCCAAGGGGACAGGGGGCTTGATGGCTACACCTTC. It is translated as CASSQGDRGLDGYTF.

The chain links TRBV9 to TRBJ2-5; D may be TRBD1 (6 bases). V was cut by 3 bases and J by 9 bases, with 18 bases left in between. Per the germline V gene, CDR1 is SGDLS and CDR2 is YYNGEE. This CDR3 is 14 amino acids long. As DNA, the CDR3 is TGTGCCAGCAGCGAACAGGGAATCTCCCCTCCCCAGTACTTC. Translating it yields CASSEQGISPPQYF.

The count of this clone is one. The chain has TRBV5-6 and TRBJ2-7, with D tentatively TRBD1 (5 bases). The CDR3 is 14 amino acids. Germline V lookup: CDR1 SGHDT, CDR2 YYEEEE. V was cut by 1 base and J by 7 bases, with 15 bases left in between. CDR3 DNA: TGTGCCAGCAGCTTGAGGACACGCCTCTGGGAGCAGTACTTC. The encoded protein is CASSLRTRLWEQYF.

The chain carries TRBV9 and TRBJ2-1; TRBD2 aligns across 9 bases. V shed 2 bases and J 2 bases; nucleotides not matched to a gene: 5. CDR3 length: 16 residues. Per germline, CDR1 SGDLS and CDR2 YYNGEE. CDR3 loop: CASSVTTSGTYNEQFF. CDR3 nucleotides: TGTGCCAGCAGCGTGACGACTAGCGGAACCTACAATGAGCAGTTCTTC.

The CDR3 nucleotides read TGTGCCAGCAGCCCGCCTGATTCCGGGGAGCTGTTTTTT. Translation: CASSPPDSGELFF. V gene TRBV11-3 combines with J gene TRBJ2-2, with no clear D. V shed 5 bases and J shed 6 bases, with 10 bases lying between them. The V gene's germline CDR1 is SGHNT and CDR2 YENEEA. The CDR3 is 13 amino acids.

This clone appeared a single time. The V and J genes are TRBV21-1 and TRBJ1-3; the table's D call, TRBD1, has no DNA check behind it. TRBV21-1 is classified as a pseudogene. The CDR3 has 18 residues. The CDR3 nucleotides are TGTGCCAGCAGCAAAGGGGTCAGGGGCGCATTGTCTGGAAACACCATATATTTT. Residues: CASSKGVRGALSGNTIYF.

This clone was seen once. The DNA for the CDR3 is TGTGCCAGCAGTGAATCGAGGGGATCTGGTGAAAAACTGTTTTTT. This sequence encodes CASSESRGSGEKLFF. The chain has TRBV25-1 and TRBJ1-4; perhaps TRBD1 as D (5 bases). CDR1 and CDR2 from the germline V gene are MGHDK and SYGVNS. The CDR3 spans 15 residues. The V end lost 1 base, the J end lost 7 bases, and 13 bases lay between the germline ends.

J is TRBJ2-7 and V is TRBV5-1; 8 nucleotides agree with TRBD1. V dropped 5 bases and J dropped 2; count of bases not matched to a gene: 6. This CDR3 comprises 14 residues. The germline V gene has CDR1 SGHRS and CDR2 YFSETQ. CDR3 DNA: TGCGCCAGCAGTGAGACAGGGGTCGCCTACGAGCAGTACTTC. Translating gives CASSETGVAYEQYF.

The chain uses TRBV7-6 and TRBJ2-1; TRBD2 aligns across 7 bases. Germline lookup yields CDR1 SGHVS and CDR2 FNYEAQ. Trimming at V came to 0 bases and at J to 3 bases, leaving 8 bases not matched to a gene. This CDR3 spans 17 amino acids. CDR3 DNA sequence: TGTGCCAGCAGCTTAGCGGGGGGGAGCAGAATCTACAATGAGCAGTTCTTC. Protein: CASSLAGGSRIYNEQFF.

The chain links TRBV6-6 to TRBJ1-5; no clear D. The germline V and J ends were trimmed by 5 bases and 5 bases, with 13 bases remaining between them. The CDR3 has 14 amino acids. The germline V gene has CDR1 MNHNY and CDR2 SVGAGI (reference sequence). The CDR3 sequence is CASSPFFVDQPQHF. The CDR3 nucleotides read TGTGCCAGCAGTCCATTCTTCGTGGATCAGCCCCAGCATTTT.

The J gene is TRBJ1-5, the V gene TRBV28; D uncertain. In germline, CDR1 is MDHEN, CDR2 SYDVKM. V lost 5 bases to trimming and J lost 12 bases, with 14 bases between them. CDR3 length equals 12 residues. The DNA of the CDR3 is TGTGCCAGCAGTCCGATACAACTCTTCCAGCATTTT. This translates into CASSPIQLFQHF.

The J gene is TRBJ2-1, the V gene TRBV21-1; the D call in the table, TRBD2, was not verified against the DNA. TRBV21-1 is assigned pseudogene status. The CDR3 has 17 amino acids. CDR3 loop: CASSKVFSKPSYNEQFF. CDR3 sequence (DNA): TGTGCCAGCAGCAAAGTTTTTAGTAAACCCTCCTACAATGAGCAGTTCTTC.

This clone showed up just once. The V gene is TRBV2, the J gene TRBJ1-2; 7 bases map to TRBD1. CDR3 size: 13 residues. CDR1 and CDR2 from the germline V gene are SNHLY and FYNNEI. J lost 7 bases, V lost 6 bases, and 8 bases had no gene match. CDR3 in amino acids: CASSPTGSSGYTF. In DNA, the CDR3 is TGTGCCAGCAGCCCGACAGGGTCTAGTGGCTACACCTTC. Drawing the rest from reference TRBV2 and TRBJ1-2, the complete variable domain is EPEVTQTPSHQVTQMGQEVILRCVPISNHLYFYWYRQILGQKVEFLVSFYNNEISEKSEIFDDQFSVERPDGSNFTLKIRSTKLEDSAMYFCASSPTGSSGYTFGSGTRLTVV.

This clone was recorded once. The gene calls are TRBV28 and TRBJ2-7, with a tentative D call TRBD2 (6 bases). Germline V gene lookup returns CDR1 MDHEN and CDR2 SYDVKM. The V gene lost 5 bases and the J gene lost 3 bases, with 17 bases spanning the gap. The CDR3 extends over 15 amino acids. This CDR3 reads CASSPLAEGIYEQYF. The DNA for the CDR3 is TGTGCCAGCAGTCCCCTGGCGGAGGGTATCTACGAGCAGTACTTC.

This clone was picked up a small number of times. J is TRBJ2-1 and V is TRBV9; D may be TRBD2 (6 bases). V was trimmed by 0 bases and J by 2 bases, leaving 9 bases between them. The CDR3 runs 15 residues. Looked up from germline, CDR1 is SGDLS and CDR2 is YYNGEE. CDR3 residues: CASSVEASAYNEQFF. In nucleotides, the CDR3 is TGTGCCAGCAGCGTAGAGGCTAGCGCCTACAATGAGCAGTTCTTC.

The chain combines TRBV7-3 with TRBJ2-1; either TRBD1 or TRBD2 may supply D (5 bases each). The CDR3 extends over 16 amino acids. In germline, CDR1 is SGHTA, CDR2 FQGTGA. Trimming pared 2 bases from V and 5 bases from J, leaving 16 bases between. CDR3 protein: CASSLVSGTANNEQFF. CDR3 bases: TGTGCCAGCAGCTTAGTCTCCGGGACCGCGAACAATGAGCAGTTCTTC.

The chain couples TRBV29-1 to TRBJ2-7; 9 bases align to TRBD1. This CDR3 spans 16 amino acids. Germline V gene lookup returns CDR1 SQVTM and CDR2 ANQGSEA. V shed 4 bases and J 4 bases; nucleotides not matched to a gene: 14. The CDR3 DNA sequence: TGCAGCGTTGTGGGTTCAAAGGACAGGGGAAAGTACGAGCAGTACTTC. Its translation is CSVVGSKDRGKYEQYF.

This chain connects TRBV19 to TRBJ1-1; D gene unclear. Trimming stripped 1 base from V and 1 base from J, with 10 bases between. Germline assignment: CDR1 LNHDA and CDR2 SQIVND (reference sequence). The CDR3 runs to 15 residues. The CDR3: CASSIGVLGNTEAFF. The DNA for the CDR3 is TGTGCCAGTAGTATAGGAGTGTTGGGGAACACTGAAGCTTTCTTT.

For the CDR3, the DNA is TGTGCCAGCTCACAAGGACAGGGGGCCCCCTACGAGCAGTACTTC. Its protein is CASSQGQGAPYEQYF. V usage is TRBV18 and J usage is TRBJ2-7; 11 nucleotides match TRBD1. Germline V gene sequence: CDR1 KGHSH, CDR2 LQKENI. With V trimmed by 4 bases and J by 2 bases, 4 bases remained unmatched. The CDR3 is made up of 15 amino acids.

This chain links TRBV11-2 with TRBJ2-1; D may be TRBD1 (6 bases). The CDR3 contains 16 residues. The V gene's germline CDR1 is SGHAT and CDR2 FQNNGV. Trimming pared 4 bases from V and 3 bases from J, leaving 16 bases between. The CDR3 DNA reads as TGTGCCAGCAGCTCACTCAGGGGCTTTAACTACAATGAGCAGTTCTTC. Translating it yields CASSSLRGFNYNEQFF. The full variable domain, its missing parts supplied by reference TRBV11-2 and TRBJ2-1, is EAGVAQSPRYKIIEKRQSVAFWCNPISGHATLYWYQQILGQGPKLLIQFQNNGVVDDSQLPKDRFSAERLKGVDSTLKIQPAKLEDSAVYLCASSSLRGFNYNEQFFGPGTRLTVL.

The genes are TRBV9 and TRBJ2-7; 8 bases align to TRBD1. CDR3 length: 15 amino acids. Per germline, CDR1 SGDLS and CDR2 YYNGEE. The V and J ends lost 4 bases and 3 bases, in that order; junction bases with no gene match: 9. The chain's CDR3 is CASSSRQGRGYEQYF. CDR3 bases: TGTGCCAGCAGCTCGAGACAGGGGAGAGGCTACGAGCAGTACTTC.